This T cell receptor (beta chain) was documented in a study of beta chain features in type 1 diabetes. TCRB transcripts that were expressed got sequenced, as all of the isolated RNA had been reverse transcribed. TCRdb's table, derived via immunoSEQ multiplex PCR, lists solely in-frame clones and lacks some. This table holds some 190,000 clones, around 7.8% found once. The CDR3 spans 13 residues. Germline values: CDR1 SNHLY, CDR2 FYNNEI. The ends lost 7 bases at V and 7 bases at J; junction bases unmatched: 5. With regard to this clone: Its antigen is as yet unknown.

General study points: People with Type 1 diabetes carried modestly yet significantly shorter TCRB CDR3s in all four CD4+ subsets.

The rearrangement joins TRBV2 to TRBJ1-5; 9 bases line up with TRBD1. The TCR comes from a woman aged 40 to 49 with type 1 diabetes. Sequencing used central memory CD4+ T cells from blood. CDR3 coding DNA: TGTGCCAGCAAGGAGGACAGGGGCCAGCCCCAGCATTTT. Its protein is CASKEDRGQPQHF.